These 17 T cell receptor beta chains share one sample of origin, sequenced in a study of cytomegalovirus exposure and HLA in healthy donors. The primer mix had 60 Vbeta and 13 Jbeta primers. Produced via immunoSEQ multiplex PCR; TCRdb's table is partial and in-frame only. The sample shows about 120,000 clones, roughly 80% of them seen only once. The specimen was PBMCs. These receptors came from a man younger than 40 in good health and CMV-seropositive.

This chain links TRBV7-9 with TRBJ1-4; TRBD1 is a possible D gene (6 bases). CDR1 is SEHNR, CDR2 FQNEAQ, per germline (reference sequence). V shed 5 bases and J shed 8 bases, with 12 bases lying between them. The CDR3 consists of 13 residues. This CDR3 reads CASSPQGWEKLFF. The CDR3 DNA follows: TGTGCCAGCAGCCCACAGGGATGGGAAAAACTGTTTTTT. Supplemented by reference TRBV7-9 and TRBJ1-4, the full variable domain reads DTGVSQNPRHKITKRGQNVTFRCDPISEHNRLYWYRQTLGQGPEFLTYFQNEAQLEKSRLLSDRFSAERPKGSFSTLEIQRTEQGDSAMYLCASSPQGWEKLFFGSGTQLSVL.

This clone was detected only a few times. The chain joins TRBV19 to TRBJ1-6; 7 bases align to TRBD1. There are 14 residues in the CDR3. Losses at the gene ends were 8 bases for V and 9 bases for J; bases not matched to a gene: 10. Per germline, CDR1 LNHDA and CDR2 SQIVND (reference sequence). The CDR3 DNA sequence: TGTGCCAGTCGGAGCGGAACAGGGGCTTCACCCCTCCACTTT. Its protein is CASRSGTGASPLHF. Complete variable domain (other parts from reference TRBV19 and TRBJ1-6): DGGITQSPKYLFRKEGQNVTLSCEQNLNHDAMYWYRQDPGQGLRLIYYSQIVNDFQKGDIAEGYSVSREKKESFPLTVTSAQKNPTAFYLCASRSGTGASPLHFGNGTRLTVT.

The chain's CDR3 is CASSQYLSDVLGNTIYF. CDR3 nucleotides: TGTGCCAGCAGCCAATACCTTAGTGATGTACTTGGAAACACCATATATTTT. The chain combines TRBV4-2 with TRBJ1-3; D is undetermined. With 2 bases removed from V and 3 bases from J, the gap between germline ends came to 17 bases. CDR1 is LGHNA and CDR2 is YNFKEQ in the germline V gene. CDR3 length: 17 residues.

The chain carries TRBV5-1 and TRBJ2-7; TRBD1 aligns across 9 bases. The germline V gene has CDR1 SGHRS and CDR2 YFSETQ. This CDR3 region has 14 residues. The trim removed 5 bases at V and 7 bases at J, leaving 10 bases unmatched. The CDR3 loop is CASSPGTGIGEQYF. The CDR3 DNA sequence: TGCGCCAGCAGTCCCGGGACAGGGATCGGGGAGCAGTACTTC.

The table lists this clone with a few counts. The rearrangement joins TRBV15 to TRBJ1-2; no clear D gene. V lost 1 base and J lost 4, with 16 bases in between. Germline V gene sequence: CDR1 LNHNV, CDR2 YYDKDF (reference sequence). The CDR3 has 16 amino acids. Here the CDR3 reads CATSRGRAGNGYGYTF. For the CDR3, the DNA is TGTGCCACCAGCAGAGGGAGGGCGGGGAACGGCTATGGCTACACCTTC. The full variable domain, with the rest looked up from reference TRBV15 and TRBJ1-2, is DAMVIQNPRYQVTQFGKPVTLSCSQTLNHNVMYWYQQKSSQAPKLLFHYYDKDFNNEADTPDNFQSRRPNTSFCFLDIRSPGLGDTAMYLCATSRGRAGNGYGYTFGSGTRLTVV.

The rearrangement links TRBV6-1 to TRBJ1-2, with D unclear. The germline V gene encodes CDR1 MNHNS and CDR2 SASEGT. Deletions cut 10 bases from V and 4 bases from J, with 13 bases between. The CDR3 is 12 amino acids. The CDR3 protein is CATGGYGYGYTF. The DNA of the CDR3 is TGTGCCACGGGAGGGTATGGCTATGGCTACACCTTC.

The table lists this clone with a few counts. CDR3 bases: TGTGCCAGCAGTGCTTCGGGAGGGGCTTACGAGCAGTACTTC. This encodes CASSASGGAYEQYF. The rearrangement joins TRBV28 to TRBJ2-7, with 8 bases aligning to TRBD2. J was trimmed by 4 bases and V by 5 bases; bases with no gene match: 7. This CDR3 region has 14 residues. Germline V CDR1 and CDR2: MDHEN, SYDVKM.

As to this clone: One end of the junction fails to match germline, which may point to a read error. The rearrangement joins TRBV7-9 to TRBJ2-5; perhaps TRBD1 as D (5 bases). Per germline, CDR1 SEHNR and CDR2 FQNEAQ (reference sequence). The CDR3 consists of 16 residues. CDR3 DNA: TGTTCCAGCAGCTTATTCCCAAGGGGCTTCCGAGAGACCCAGTACTTC. Translated: CSSSLFPRGFRETQYF.

The rearrangement uses TRBV21-1 and TRBJ2-5; the DNA was not used to check the table's D call, TRBD2. TRBV21-1 is a recognized pseudogene. The CDR3 is 13 amino acids. The DNA of the CDR3 is TGTGCCAGCAGCAAGACGGGGCAAGAGACCCAGTACTTC. Its translation: CASSKTGQETQYF.

This chain links TRBV29-1 with TRBJ2-7, with D uncertain. This CDR3 contains 12 residues. CDR1 SQVTM and CDR2 ANQGSEA come from the germline V gene. V lost 4 bases and J lost 3, with 10 bases in between. CDR3 nucleotides: TGCAGCGTTGCGTTGGGCCTCTACGAGCAGTACTTC. It encodes CSVALGLYEQYF.

The chain links TRBV7-3 to TRBJ1-5; a possible D gene is TRBD1 (5 bases). This CDR3 is built from 13 residues. Germline V gene data show CDR1 as SGHTA and CDR2 as FQGTGA. Trimming removed 5 bases from V and 4 bases from J, with 9 bases in between. CDR3: CASSQTANQPQHF. The CDR3 DNA reads TGTGCCAGCAGCCAGACAGCTAATCAGCCCCAGCATTTT.

This clone was seen a handful of times. The V call is TRBV5-1, the J call TRBJ2-6, with 7 bases that match TRBD2. V was pared by 4 bases and J by 2 bases, with 6 bases of the junction left unmatched. CDR1 SGHRS and CDR2 YFSETQ come from the germline V gene. CDR3 length: 16 residues. CDR3 residues: CASSDGAGAGANVLTF. The CDR3 DNA reads as TGCGCCAGCAGCGACGGGGCGGGGGCTGGGGCCAACGTCCTGACTTTC.

V usage is TRBV10-3 and J usage is TRBJ2-7; 8 positions match TRBD1. V trimming: 2 bases; J trimming: 2 bases; junction bases outside the gene matches: 2. CDR1 ENHRY and CDR2 SYGVKD come from the germline V gene. The CDR3 is 14 amino acids. Here the CDR3 DNA reads TGTGCCATCAGTGAGCCGGGACAGGCCTACGAGCAGTACTTC. Translated: CAISEPGQAYEQYF.

The rearrangement uses TRBV5-1 and TRBJ2-7, with 9 bases fitting TRBD1. CDR1 and CDR2 from the germline V gene are SGHRS and YFSETQ. V was pared by 0 bases and J by 2 bases, with 3 bases of the junction left unmatched. This CDR3 has 15 amino acids. The CDR3 here is CASSLGGTGTYEQYF. DNA for the CDR3: TGCGCCAGCAGCTTGGGGGGGACAGGGACCTACGAGCAGTACTTC.

J is TRBJ1-2 and V is TRBV5-6, with 8 bases identical to TRBD1. This CDR3 spans 13 amino acids. CDR1 SGHDT and CDR2 YYEEEE come from the germline V gene. Trimming cost V 4 bases and J 6 bases; bases outside gene matches: 5. CDR3 protein: CASSGQGGDGYTF. The CDR3 DNA reads as TGTGCCAGCAGCGGACAGGGCGGCGATGGCTACACCTTC.

This chain joins TRBV5-1 and TRBJ2-7; 7 bases align to TRBD1. From germline, CDR1 is SGHRS and CDR2 YFSETQ. J gave up 2 bases and V 3 bases, and 11 bases lay outside the gene matches. This CDR3 spans 16 amino acids. The CDR3 reads CASSYDGQVSTYEQYF. CDR3 coding DNA: TGCGCCAGCAGCTACGATGGACAGGTCTCCACCTACGAGCAGTACTTC.

The chain carries TRBV5-1 and TRBJ2-3; D might be TRBD2 (5 bases). The CDR3 consists of 16 residues. V lost 2 bases and J lost 0, with 13 bases in between. Germline-derived CDR1 and CDR2 are SGHRS and YFSETQ. The CDR3 DNA is TGCGCCAGCAGCTTAAGGGCGGGCCAGAGCACAGATACGCAGTATTTT. This codes for CASSLRAGQSTDTQYF.